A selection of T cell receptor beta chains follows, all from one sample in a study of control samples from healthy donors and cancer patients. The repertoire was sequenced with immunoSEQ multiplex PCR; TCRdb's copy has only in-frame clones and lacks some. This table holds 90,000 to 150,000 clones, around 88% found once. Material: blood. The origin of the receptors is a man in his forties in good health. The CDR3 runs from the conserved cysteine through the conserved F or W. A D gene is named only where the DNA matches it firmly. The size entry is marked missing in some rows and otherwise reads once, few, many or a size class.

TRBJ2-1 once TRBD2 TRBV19 TGTGCCAGTCATAATCGCGGGGGTCCCTACAATGAGCAGTTCTTC CASHNRGGPYNEQFF
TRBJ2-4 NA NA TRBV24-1 TGTGCCACCAGTGCGGGGGGACACCACAAAAACATTCAGTACTTC CATSAGGHHKNIQYF
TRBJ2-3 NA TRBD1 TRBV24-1 TGTGCCACCAGTGATTGGGAGCCCCGGGACAGGGTTACAGATACGCAGTATTTT CATSDWEPRDRVTDTQYF
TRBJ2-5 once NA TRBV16 TGTGCCAGCAGCCAATTCGGGACGGCACCCATACCACAAGAGACCCAGTACTTC CASSQFGTAPIPQETQYF
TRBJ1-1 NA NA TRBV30 TGTGCCTGGAGAGTTGTCGTTGGCACTGAAGCTTTCTTT CAWRVVVGTEAFF
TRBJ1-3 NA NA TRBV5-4 TGTGCCAGCAGCGGGAATTCTGGAAACACCATATATTTT CASSGNSGNTIYF
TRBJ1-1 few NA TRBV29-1 TGCAGCGTTGACGGTGGGAGGGGCACTGAAGCTTTCTTT CSVDGGRGTEAFF
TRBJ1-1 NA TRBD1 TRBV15 TGTGCCACCAGCAGCCGAATGACAGGGAGGGGGACTGAAGCTTTCTTT CATSSRMTGRGTEAFF
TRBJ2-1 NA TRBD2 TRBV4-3 TGCGCCAGCAGCCAAGGGGCGGCGGGAGCTCTCTACAATGAGCAGTTCTTC CASSQGAAGALYNEQFF
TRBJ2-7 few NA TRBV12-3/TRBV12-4 TGTGCCAGCAAGTTGGGGGCATCCTACGAGCAGTACTTC CASKLGASYEQYF
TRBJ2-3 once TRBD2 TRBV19 TGTGCCAGTAGGGAGCGGGGGGGTAGCACAGATACGCAGTATTTT CASRERGGSTDTQYF
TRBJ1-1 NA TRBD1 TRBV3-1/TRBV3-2 TGTGCCAGCAGCCAAGCAGGGGGCACTGAAGCTTTCTTT CASSQAGGTEAFF
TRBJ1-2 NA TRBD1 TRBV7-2 TGTGCCAGCAGCTTAGGGGGACAGGGGGCGAGGAACTATGGCTACACCTTC CASSLGGQGARNYGYTF
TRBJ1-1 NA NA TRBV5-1 TGCGCCAGCAGCTTGGGACAGACGAACACTGAAGCTTTCTTT CASSLGQTNTEAFF
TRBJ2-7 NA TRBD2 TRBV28 TGTGCCTCCTCCCCGGGGGGGAGGTACGAGCAGTACTTC CASSPGGRYEQYF
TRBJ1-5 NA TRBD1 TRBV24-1 TGTGCCACCAGTGTTTCCGGACAGGGCGATCAGCCCCAGCATTTT CATSVSGQGDQPQHF
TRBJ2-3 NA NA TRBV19 TGTGCCAGTAGTATGGGCCCAGGGGACCTTGGCACAGATACGCAGTATTTT CASSMGPGDLGTDTQYF
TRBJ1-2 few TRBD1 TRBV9 TGTGCCAGCAGCCCCGACAGGGGACAGGATGGCTACACCTTC CASSPDRGQDGYTF
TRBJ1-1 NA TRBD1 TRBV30 TGTGCCTGGCATCGGACAGGGGAGCAGGGCACTGAAGCTTTCTTT CAWHRTGEQGTEAFF
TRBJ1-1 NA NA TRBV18 TGTGCCAGCTCACTGGGGACGGCGAACACTGAAGCTTTCTTT CASSLGTANTEAFF
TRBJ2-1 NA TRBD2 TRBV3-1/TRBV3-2 TGTGCCAGCAGCCCCCGGGACTACACCTACAATGAGCAGTTCTTC CASSPRDYTYNEQFF
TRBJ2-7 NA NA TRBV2 TGTGCCAGCAGTCAAGTCTACGAGCAGTACTTC CASSQVYEQYF
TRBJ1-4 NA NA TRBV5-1 TGCGCCAGCAGCTTGATGGGTGGTAATGAAAAACTGTTTTTT CASSLMGGNEKLFF
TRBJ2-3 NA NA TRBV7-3 TGTGCCAGCAGCCCCTTTGGGCGGGGAAGGACAGATACGCAGTATTTT CASSPFGRGRTDTQYF
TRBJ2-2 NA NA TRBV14 TGTGCCAGCAGCCTTGGTGGGGGGGAGCTGTTTTTT CASSLGGGELFF
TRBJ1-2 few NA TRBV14 TGTGCCAGCAGCCAATTTGAGCGCAACTATGGCTACACCTTC CASSQFERNYGYTF
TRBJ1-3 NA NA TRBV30 TGTGCCTGGAGTACGTTCTCTGGAAACACCATATATTTT CAWSTFSGNTIYF
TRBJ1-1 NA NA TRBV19 TGTGCCAGTAGTATTGGGTTTATTATGAACACTGAAGCTTTCTTT CASSIGFIMNTEAFF
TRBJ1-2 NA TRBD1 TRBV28 TGTGCCAGCCTTGGACAGGGGGTGGGTCACTATGGCTACACCTTC CASLGQGVGHYGYTF
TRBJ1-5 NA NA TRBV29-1 TGCAGCGTTGGGTCGAGAGGCAATCAGCCCCAGCATTTT CSVGSRGNQPQHF
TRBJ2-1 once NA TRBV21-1 TGTGCCAGCAGCTCCAGCCACCACAACAATGAGCAGTTCTTC CASSSSHHNNEQFF
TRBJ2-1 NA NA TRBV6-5 TGTGCCAGCAGTAAGGGACGGTACAATGAGCAGTTCTTC CASSKGRYNEQFF
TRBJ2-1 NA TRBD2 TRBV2 TGTGCCAGCAGTGGGATGACTAGCGGGGGATTTCATGAGCAGTTCTTC CASSGMTSGGFHEQFF
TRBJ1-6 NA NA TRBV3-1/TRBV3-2 TGTGACCGAGTTCGACGGGGCAGGGGCTATAATTCACCCCTCCACTTT CDRVRRGRGYNSPLHF